The sequence of this TCR beta chain was determined in a study of blood T cell repertoires in COVID-19 (TCRdb year 2020). With regard to the full study: Samples from collaborators originated in the United States, Italy and Spain and spanned both the acute and convalescent phases of COVID-19. The samples were drawn from the first 160 participants of the ongoing ImmuneRACE study and from roughly 1,300 subjects provided by 6 global collaborators. The repertoires were released in a freely available public database intended as a resource for research on the immune response to SARS-CoV-2. Sample metadata almost always included a de-identified subject ID, COVID-19 status, age in years and sex. HLA class I and class II types, where available, came from metadata supplied by the sample provider rather than from assay-based typing. Deeply sampled blood TCRbeta repertoires from subjects exposed to, actively infected with, or recovered from COVID-19 were included in the dataset. The prospective study material was composed of cDNA or gDNA derived from T cells, B-cell-depleted T cells, or PBMCs.

In Seattle, one collaborating source enrolled patients while the infection was active and tracked those patients longitudinally over the course of disease. Collaborating institutions collected whole blood in K2EDTA tubes following their own protocols. For TCRbeta analysis, collaborators shipped samples in one of three forms: frozen whole blood, isolated PBMCs, or DNA extracted from either of those sample types. The immunoSEQ Assay, a bias-controlled multiplex PCR, was used to amplify TCRbeta CDR3 regions from genomic DNA. The authors' pipeline ran thus. Nucleated cell counts per sample were estimated from amplification of reference gene primers within the assay. To quantify the absolute abundance of each unique TCRbeta CDR3 rearrangement, sequence reads were collapsed and filtered. For each sample, productive Simpson clonality was calculated by taking the square root of Simpson's diversity index across productive rearrangements. Entries here come from immuneACCESS through TCRdb and include only in-frame sequences with V and J called. Some clones fail to appear in such tables; in the studies checked, an unresolved V gene covers under half of the shortfall, and the cause of the remainder is unknown. The V and J calls and clone size come from that table; D and trimming were worked out from the DNA. In this sample the table shows some 520,000 clones, roughly nine tenths of which occur a single time. The ten largest clones take up about 0.91% of the sample.

V is pared back by 6 bases and J by 2 bases, with 20 bases lying between the germline termini. There are 16 amino acids in the CDR3, from cysteine to phenylalanine inclusive. Only CDR3 DNA is held: 48 bases, read in frame from base 1. Via the germline V gene, CDR1 is SGHAT and CDR2 FQNNGV. With respect to this clone: The antigen this receptor binds is unknown. The input lacks base qualities; no much larger clone sits a single base away.

Results and caveats for the whole study, not just this receptor: The quantity of clinical and demographic metadata differed by source and by participant and was supplied without curation.

Here the chain combines TRBV11-2 and TRBJ2-7; the D gene is possibly TRBD1, with 7 bases matching. The sequence was collected from a man between 18 and 29 years old with COVID-19, enrolled during active disease. The sequencing sample was made of peripheral blood. The nucleotide sequence is TGTGCCAGCAGGCACATAAGGGGGCGGGAAACCTACGAGCAGTACTTC. Its translation reads: CASRHIRGRETYEQYF.